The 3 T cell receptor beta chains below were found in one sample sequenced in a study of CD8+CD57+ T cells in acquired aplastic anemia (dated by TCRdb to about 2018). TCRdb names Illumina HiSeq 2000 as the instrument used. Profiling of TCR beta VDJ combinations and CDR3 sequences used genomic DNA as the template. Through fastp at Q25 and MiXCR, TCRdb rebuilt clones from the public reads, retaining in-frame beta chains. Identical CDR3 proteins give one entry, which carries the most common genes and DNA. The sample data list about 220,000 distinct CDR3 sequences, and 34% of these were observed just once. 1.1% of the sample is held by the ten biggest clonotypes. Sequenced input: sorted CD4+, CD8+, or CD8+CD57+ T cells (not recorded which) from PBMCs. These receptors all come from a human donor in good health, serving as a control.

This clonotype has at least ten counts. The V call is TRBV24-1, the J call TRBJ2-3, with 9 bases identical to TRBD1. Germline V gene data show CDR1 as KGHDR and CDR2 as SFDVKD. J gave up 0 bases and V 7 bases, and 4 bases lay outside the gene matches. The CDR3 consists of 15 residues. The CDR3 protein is CATRRQGDSTDTQYF. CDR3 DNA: TGTGCCACCAGACGACAGGGGGATAGCACAGATACGCAGTATTTT.

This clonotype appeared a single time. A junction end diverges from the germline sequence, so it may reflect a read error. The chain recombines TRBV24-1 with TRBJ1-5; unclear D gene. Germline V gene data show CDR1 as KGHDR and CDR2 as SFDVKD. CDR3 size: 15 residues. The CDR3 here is CATSDLRSPNQPQHF. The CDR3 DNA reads TGTGCCACCAGTGATCTCAGAAGCCCAAATCAGCCCCAGCATTTC.

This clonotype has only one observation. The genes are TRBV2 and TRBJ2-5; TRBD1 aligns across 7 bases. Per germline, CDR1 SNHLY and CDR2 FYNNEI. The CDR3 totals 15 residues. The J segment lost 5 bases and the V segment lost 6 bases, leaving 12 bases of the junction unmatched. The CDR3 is CASRPDRVVGETQYF. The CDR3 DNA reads TGTGCCAGCAGGCCAGACAGGGTGGTGGGCGAGACCCAGTACTTC.